This T cell receptor (beta chain) is from a study of blood T cell repertoires in COVID-19. About the research overall: Samples taken during acute and convalescent COVID-19 were collected in the United States, Italy and Spain. From T cells, B-cell-depleted T cells, or PBMCs came the material, which was cDNA or gDNA.

In the original workflow: Using reference gene primer amplification, nucleated cell counts were estimated. Repertoires were generated with immunoSEQ multiplex PCR, while TCRdb's copy carries only in-frame clones and drops some. D and trimming were read from the DNA, whereas the V and J calls and clone size are those reported in that table. The sample shows 100,000 to 120,000 clones, around 83% of them seen only once. The sample consisted of peripheral blood. This clonotype originated in a woman between 65 and 79 years old with acute or convalescent COVID-19.

The CDR3 DNA is TGTGCCAGCAGTCCGACAGTTTACAATGAGCAGTTCTTC. The encoded protein is CASSPTVYNEQFF. This chain links TRBV7-7 with TRBJ2-1; D possibly corresponds to TRBD1 (5 bases). The CDR3 covers 13 residues. The V gene lost 6 bases and the J gene lost 4 bases, with 10 bases spanning the gap. Germline assignment: CDR1 SSHAT and CDR2 FNYEAQ (reference sequence).